This T cell receptor beta chain was sequenced during a study of CD8 T cells in Susac syndrome. Reverse transcription of roughly 0.5 to 1 ug RNA was carried out with random hexamers. The amplification used immunoSEQ multiplex PCR on TCR beta CDR3; it spanned 54 Vbeta and 13 Jbeta. TCRdb re-called the immunoSEQ multiplex PCR reads with MiXCR, one entry per CDR3 protein. This sample has around 180,000 distinct CDR3 sequences, with around 96% found just once. Negative magnetic isolation gave CD8+ and CD4+ cells; FACS enriched CD8+ TEMRA. Germline CDR1 SGHTA, CDR2 FQGNSA. V shed 3 bases and J shed 4 bases, with 10 bases lying between them. The CDR3 loop spans 13 amino acids.

Sequencing was performed on CD8+ T cells from PBMCs. This sequence joins TRBV7-2 and TRBJ2-7, with a tentative D call TRBD1 (6 bases). The TCR sequence derives from a human donor with multiple sclerosis. The CDR3 sequence is CASSFTGKYEQYF. The CDR3, as DNA: TGTGCCAGCAGCTTTACAGGGAAATACGAGCAGTACTTC.